The sequence of this TCR beta chain was determined in a study of blood T cell repertoires in COVID-19. Study-level information: Spain, Italy and the United States supplied samples that represented acute and convalescent COVID-19. PBMCs, B-cell-depleted T cells, or T cells were the source of the cDNA or gDNA that made up the material.

In the source study's methods: How many nucleated cells were present was estimated from reference gene primer amplification. Method: immunoSEQ multiplex PCR; TCRdb's copy keeps in-frame clones and lacks some. V, J and clone size are those of that table, while D and trimming were read from the DNA. The profile shows 250,000 to 350,000 clones, nearly 90% of them singletons. The clonotype comes from a man younger than 35 with active or convalescent COVID-19. The sample taken for sequencing was peripheral blood.

This CDR3 reads CASSRTGVNQPQHF. CDR3 DNA: TGTGCCAGCAGCCGGACAGGGGTGAATCAGCCCCAGCATTTT. The genes are TRBV7-8 and TRBJ1-5; the match to TRBD1 covers 9 bases. CDR1 SGHVS and CDR2 FQNEAQ come from the germline V gene. This CDR3 spans 14 amino acids. V lost 5 bases to trimming and J lost 4 bases; unmatched junction nucleotides: 3.